The subject of this entry is one T cell receptor (beta chain). The data were taken from a study of identical twins. Germline loops: CDR1 PRHDT, CDR2 FYEKMQ (reference sequence). The CDR3 extends over 13 amino acids. Trimming stripped 7 bases from V and 7 bases from J, with 14 bases between. Using its own MiXCR run on the 5' RACE reads, TCRdb lists one record per CDR3 protein. Here the sample spans 350,000 or so distinct CDR3 sequences, 10% to 15% being singletons. This sample also appeared in a second study, on yellow fever vaccine responses in identical twins.

The specimen was CD8+ T cells sorted from blood. V gene TRBV13 combines with J gene TRBJ2-1; D remains ambiguous. This clonotype was sampled from a woman aged 18-35 years in good health. Here the CDR3 reads CASINTPENEQFF. CDR3 DNA: TGTGCCAGCATCAACACTCCCGAGAATGAGCAGTTCTTC.